What follows describes a single T cell receptor beta chain. This sample was taken from a study of T cell responses to AZD1222 COVID-19 vaccine. This table comes from immunoSEQ multiplex PCR, and its TCRdb copy is limited to in-frame clones, with some not included. The sample shows 120,000 to 150,000 clones, around 93% of them seen only once. The junction had 6 bases not matched to a gene; V was cut back by 4 bases and J by 4 bases. The CDR3 has 17 amino acids. The germline V gene encodes CDR1 SGHRS and CDR2 YFSETQ. Sequenced here: peripheral blood, sampled on day 0 of AZD1222 vaccination. The receptor's source is an adult in good health. The rearrangement uses TRBV5-1 and TRBJ2-3, with 16 nucleotides matching TRBD2. CDR3 sequence: CASSRGLAGGPADTQYF. CDR3 coding DNA: TGCGCCAGCAGCCGGGGACTAGCGGGAGGGCCTGCAGATACGCAGTATTTT.